The 32 T cell receptor beta chains presented below share a single source sample, sequenced in a study of vaccination effects on CD4 cells after COVID-19. These TCRs are of unknown antigen specificity. Measured with immunoSEQ multiplex PCR; TCRdb has only the in-frame clones, and not every one. This sample has fewer than 25,000 clones, with 73% found just once. In the ViraFEST assay, antigen-specific CD4+ clonotypes were identified by expansion after peptide-pool stimulation. On roughly day 10 of culture, CD4+ T cells were separated out. The sequencing here drew on CD4+ T cells from PBMCs cultured with HCoV-229E spike peptides, taken before COVID-19 vaccination. Receptor source: a human donor who received a COVID-19 vaccine.

The chain joins TRBV7-2 to TRBJ2-3; 9 nucleotides line up with TRBD2. With 8 bases clipped from V and 6 bases from J, the junction kept 24 bases outside the gene matches. Germline loops: CDR1 SGHTA, CDR2 FQGNSA. The CDR3 runs to 19 residues. CDR3 sequence reads: CASVSRYLSGRTKRDTQYF. The CDR3 DNA is TGTGCCAGCGTCTCCCGTTACCTGAGCGGGAGGACAAAGAGGGATACGCAGTATTTT.

The V gene is TRBV27, the J gene TRBJ2-7, with 9 bases lining up with TRBD1. Trimming at V came to 3 bases and at J to 4 bases, leaving 13 bases not matched to a gene. In germline, CDR1 is MNHEY, CDR2 SMNVEV (reference sequence). The CDR3 consists of 17 residues. The CDR3 reads CASSLGRTGEKMYEQYF. In DNA, the CDR3 is TGTGCCAGCAGTTTGGGCCGGACAGGGGAAAAAATGTACGAGCAGTACTTC.

V is TRBV6-5 and J is TRBJ2-5; D unresolved. Germline loops: CDR1 MNHEY, CDR2 SVGAGI. The V gene lost 6 bases and the J gene lost 0 bases, with 2 bases spanning the gap. CDR3 length: 11 residues. This chain's CDR3 is CASRNQETQYF. In nucleotides, the CDR3 is TGTGCCAGCAGAAACCAAGAGACCCAGTACTTC.

This sequence joins TRBV5-1 and TRBJ2-3; 10 positions match TRBD1. The CDR3 extends over 15 amino acids. Trimming removed 4 bases from V and 2 bases from J; junction bases left unmatched: 4. Germline CDR1 and CDR2: SGHRS and YFSETQ. The CDR3 nucleotides are TGCGCCAGCAGCCAGGACAGGGGGGACACAGATACGCAGTATTTT. Its translation is CASSQDRGDTDTQYF.

The chain couples TRBV27 to TRBJ2-7, with D possibly being TRBD1 (5 bases). This CDR3 has 15 amino acids. The germline V and J ends were trimmed by 10 bases and 5 bases, with 24 bases remaining between them. Germline V gene lookup returns CDR1 MNHEY and CDR2 SMNVEV (reference sequence). CDR3 region: CATKSSNSQGNEQYF. The CDR3 coding sequence is TGTGCCACCAAATCGTCCAACTCGCAGGGAAACGAGCAGTACTTC.

The chain is built from TRBV4-1 and TRBJ2-7; D is undetermined. The CDR3 has 16 residues. The ends were cut back, 4 bases at V and 1 base at J, with 17 bases in the middle. Germline V gene data show CDR1 as MGHRA and CDR2 as YSYEKL. CDR3 nucleotide sequence: TGCGCCAGCAGCCGCGGACGGGCCCGAGGATCCTACGAGCAGTACTTC. Translated, it gives CASSRGRARGSYEQYF.

This rearrangement joins TRBV10-3 to TRBJ2-1, with 10 nucleotides matching TRBD2. Germline V CDR1 and CDR2: ENHRY, SYGVKD. The CDR3 has 16 residues. V was pared by 3 bases and J by 6 bases, with 8 bases of the junction left unmatched. Written as DNA, the CDR3 is TGTGCCATCAGTGATCTAGCGGGGGATTTGGGCAATGAGCAGTTCTTC. Translating gives CAISDLAGDLGNEQFF.

The genes are TRBV5-1 and TRBJ2-5, with TRBD1 as a possible D gene (6 bases). The CDR3 sequence is 15 residues long. V was clipped by 0 bases and J by 2 bases, with 11 bases between them. The germline CDR1 and CDR2 sequences are SGHRS and YFSETQ. The CDR3 DNA reads as TGCGCCAGCAGCTTGGGTAGGGGGAGTCAAGAGACCCAGTACTTC. It translates to CASSLGRGSQETQYF.

The chain is built from TRBV3-1 (or the pseudogene TRBV3-2) and TRBJ2-3; TRBD2 aligns across 8 bases. The CDR3 spans 16 residues. Trimming at V came to 2 bases and at J to 1 base, leaving 5 bases not matched to a gene. Germline V gives CDR1 LGHDT, CDR2 YNNKEL (reference sequence). The CDR3 nucleotides read TGTGCCAGCAGCCAAATCGCGGGAGGACGCACAGATACGCAGTATTTT. Translating it yields CASSQIAGGRTDTQYF.

This sequence joins TRBV5-1 and TRBJ2-1, with 9 bases lining up with TRBD2. Losses at the gene ends were 0 bases for V and 3 bases for J; bases not matched to a gene: 13. The CDR3 extends over 19 amino acids. From germline, CDR1 is SGHRS and CDR2 YFSETQ. The CDR3 sequence is CASSLELAGRGKNYNEQFF. The CDR3 region has the DNA TGCGCCAGCAGCTTGGAACTAGCGGGCCGAGGTAAAAACTACAATGAGCAGTTCTTC.

The genes are TRBV4-1 and TRBJ1-2, with D perhaps TRBD1 (6 bases). The CDR3 runs to 17 residues. V was trimmed by 8 bases and J by 4 bases, leaving 26 bases between them. Germline V gene lookup returns CDR1 MGHRA and CDR2 YSYEKL. CDR3 DNA sequence: TGCGCCAGCGAGTCGTCCAGGGGATCATTTCGCTTCTATGGCTACACCTTC. It yields the protein CASESSRGSFRFYGYTF.

The chain carries TRBV4-1 and TRBJ2-1; 11 nucleotides agree with TRBD2. Per the germline V gene, CDR1 is MGHRA and CDR2 is YSYEKL. CDR3 length equals 16 residues. The ends lost 3 bases at V and 5 bases at J; junction bases unmatched: 6. CDR3 DNA sequence: TGCGCCAGCAGCCAGGACAGACTAGCGGGAAACAATGAGCAGTTCTTC. It translates to CASSQDRLAGNNEQFF.

A few counts support this clone. This sequence joins TRBV6-5 and TRBJ2-3, with 7 bases matching TRBD2. The CDR3 totals 15 residues. V was pared by 6 bases and J by 0 bases, with 6 bases of the junction left unmatched. CDR1 is MNHEY, CDR2 SVGAGI, per germline. The CDR3 DNA reads TGTGCCAGCAGAACGGGACTATCTAGCACAGATACGCAGTATTTT. Translated: CASRTGLSSTDTQYF.

The chain couples TRBV10-1 to TRBJ2-1; possible D gene TRBD2, 6 bases. Germline V gene data show CDR1 as WNHNN and CDR2 as SYGVQD (reference sequence). The CDR3 has 13 amino acids. Trimming took 8 bases from V and 3 from J, leaving 11 bases between them. CDR3 residues: CASPPEGYNEQFF. Written as DNA, the CDR3 is TGCGCCAGCCCTCCGGAGGGCTACAATGAGCAGTTCTTC.

The V gene is TRBV6-1, the J gene TRBJ1-6; the match to TRBD1 covers 7 bases. The CDR3 covers 17 residues. Germline values: CDR1 MNHNS, CDR2 SASEGT. Germline trimming cut 4 bases from V and 11 bases from J; bases unmatched to any gene: 17. Here the CDR3 reads CASSVTGVTLVWAPLHF. The CDR3, as DNA: TGTGCCAGCAGTGTTACAGGGGTGACTCTAGTATGGGCACCCCTCCACTTT.

The rearrangement uses TRBV18 and TRBJ1-6; 9 nucleotides align to TRBD1. The length of the CDR3 is 15 residues. The V gene end was trimmed by 3 bases and the J gene end by 7 bases; junction bases not matched to a gene: 4. Germline CDR1 KGHSH, CDR2 LQKENI. In DNA, the CDR3 is TGTGCCAGCTCACCGGACAGGGGAGTGAATTCACCCCTCCACTTT. It is translated as CASSPDRGVNSPLHF.

This chain joins TRBV11-1 and TRBJ1-2; D is possibly TRBD1 (5 bases). Germline V gene data show CDR1 as SGHAT and CDR2 as FQDESV (reference sequence). The V and J ends lost 0 bases and 3 bases respectively, with 17 bases between them. The CDR3 loop spans 17 amino acids. The CDR3 loop reads CASSLAPGPGTDYGYTF. The CDR3 DNA reads as TGTGCCAGCAGCTTAGCACCCGGCCCCGGGACCGACTATGGCTACACCTTC.

The chain has TRBV11-2 and TRBJ2-1, with 7 positions matching TRBD2. The CDR3 has 14 amino acids. After removal of 1 base from V and 4 bases from J, the junction contained 1 base not matched to a gene. Germline V lookup: CDR1 SGHAT, CDR2 FQNNGV. The CDR3 bases are TGTGCCAGCAGCTTAGCGGGGGGATACAATGAGCAGTTCTTC. It codes for CASSLAGGYNEQFF.

This clone was picked up a small number of times. The gene calls are TRBV14 and TRBJ1-1; D unclear. The CDR3 covers 16 residues. Germline CDR1 is SGHDN and CDR2 is FVKESK. The germline V and J ends were trimmed by 0 bases and 1 base, with 12 bases remaining between them. The CDR3 loop is CASSQDFGTWNTEAFF. CDR3 coding DNA: TGTGCCAGCAGCCAAGATTTCGGAACCTGGAACACTGAAGCTTTCTTT.

The chain combines TRBV5-1 with TRBJ2-1; D may be TRBD2 (6 bases). The germline V and J ends were trimmed by 3 bases and 3 bases, with 13 bases remaining between them. The CDR3 runs 15 residues. The germline V gene encodes CDR1 SGHRS and CDR2 YFSETQ. Here the CDR3 reads CASSSPRGGYNEQFF. CDR3 in DNA: TGCGCCAGCAGCTCCCCGCGGGGAGGCTACAATGAGCAGTTCTTC.

This chain joins TRBV3-1 (or the pseudogene TRBV3-2) and TRBJ1-2; a possible D gene is TRBD1 (6 bases). The CDR3 totals 14 residues. Trimming cost V 1 base and J 1 base, with 7 bases left between them. In germline, CDR1 is LGHDT, CDR2 YNNKEL (reference sequence). CDR3 loop: CASSQGRGNYGYTF. The CDR3 DNA is TGTGCCAGCAGCCAAGGCAGGGGTAACTATGGCTACACCTTC.

V usage is TRBV3-1 (or the pseudogene TRBV3-2) and J usage is TRBJ2-5; D remains ambiguous. CDR3 length: 12 amino acids. Trimming removed 6 bases from V and 4 bases from J, with 9 bases in between. Germline V gives CDR1 LGHDT, CDR2 YNNKEL (reference sequence). The CDR3 DNA follows: TGTGCCAGCAGTCTTATGGCAGAGACCCAGTACTTC. This encodes CASSLMAETQYF.

This clone was found a few times. This chain uses TRBV4-2 with TRBJ2-7; 7 bases fit TRBD2. The CDR3 totals 16 residues. The V gene end was trimmed by 4 bases and the J gene end by 4 bases; junction bases not matched to a gene: 13. Germline CDR1 is LGHNA and CDR2 is YNFKEQ. CDR3 bases: TGTGCCAGCAGCCGCAGGAATCAGCGGGATTCGTACGAGCAGTACTTC. Its translation: CASSRRNQRDSYEQYF.

The chain carries TRBV2 and TRBJ1-1; a weak D match, TRBD1 (6 bases). The V gene's germline CDR1 is SNHLY and CDR2 FYNNEI. The CDR3 has 13 residues. Trimming left V 8 bases short and J 0 bases short, with 10 bases between. The chain's CDR3 is CASLGQMNTEAFF. In DNA form, the CDR3 reads TGTGCCAGCTTAGGACAGATGAACACTGAAGCTTTCTTT.

The chain joins TRBV28 to TRBJ2-1; 9 nucleotides match TRBD1. The trim removed 6 bases at V and 2 bases at J, leaving 8 bases unmatched. The CDR3 loop spans 16 amino acids. CDR1 is MDHEN and CDR2 is SYDVKM in the germline V gene. CDR3 loop: CASSGRQGEAYNEQFF. The CDR3, as DNA: TGTGCCAGCAGCGGTCGACAGGGGGAGGCCTACAATGAGCAGTTCTTC.

The chain recombines TRBV6-1 with TRBJ2-1; 14 nucleotides line up with TRBD2. In germline, CDR1 is MNHNS, CDR2 SASEGT. This CDR3 contains 18 residues. The J segment lost 8 bases and the V segment lost 1 base, leaving 10 bases of the junction unmatched. This CDR3 is CASSEGFLGLAGVHEQFF. The CDR3, as DNA: TGTGCCAGCAGTGAAGGATTCTTGGGACTAGCGGGGGTCCATGAGCAGTTCTTC.

Here the CDR3 DNA reads TGTGCCAGCAGTTGGGACAGGGGGCCAATGAACACCGGGGAGCTGTTTTTT. This sequence encodes CASSWDRGPMNTGELFF. The rearrangement joins TRBV5-6 to TRBJ2-2; 12 nucleotides match TRBD1. V gave up 5 bases and J gave up 1 base; unmatched junction bases: 6. Germline V lookup: CDR1 SGHDT, CDR2 YYEEEE. This CDR3 region has 17 residues.

The rearrangement joins TRBV11-2 to TRBJ1-3; possibly TRBD1 for D (5 bases). Germline-derived CDR1 and CDR2 are SGHAT and FQNNGV. CDR3 size: 16 residues. V lost 0 bases and J 0 bases, leaving 9 bases between the germline ends. This chain's CDR3 is CASSLDRGNSGNTIYF. The CDR3 nucleotides read TGTGCCAGCAGCTTAGATCGGGGGAACTCTGGAAACACCATATATTTT.

The chain joins TRBV6-5 to TRBJ1-1, with 12 bases identical to TRBD1. With V trimmed by 5 bases and J by 5 bases, 3 bases remained unmatched. The CDR3 covers 14 residues. CDR1 is MNHEY and CDR2 is SVGAGI in the germline V gene. The CDR3 coding sequence is TGTGCCAGCAGTCGGGACAGGGGGCGGACTGAAGCTTTCTTT. Protein sequence: CASSRDRGRTEAFF.

The V gene is TRBV5-1, the J gene TRBJ1-1, with 8 bases matching TRBD1. V shed 3 bases and J 2 bases; nucleotides not matched to a gene: 6. This CDR3 region has 15 residues. Germline V gives CDR1 SGHRS, CDR2 YFSETQ. The CDR3 reads CASSWEGQVNTEAFF. The CDR3 DNA reads TGCGCCAGCAGCTGGGAGGGACAGGTAAACACTGAAGCTTTCTTT.

This chain links TRBV12-3 or TRBV12-4 with TRBJ1-3; the D is unclear. CDR3 length: 12 amino acids. The V gene lost 8 bases and the J gene lost 4 bases, with 9 bases spanning the gap. The CDR3 reads CASQATGNTIYF. CDR3 nucleotide sequence: TGTGCCAGCCAGGCTACGGGAAACACCATATATTTT.

The V gene is TRBV7-8, the J gene TRBJ1-6, with TRBD1 as a possible D gene (5 bases). The V and J ends lost 2 bases and 7 bases respectively, with 9 bases between them. Germline loops: CDR1 SGHVS, CDR2 FQNEAQ. CDR3 length equals 14 residues. CDR3 sequence reads: CASSLIQGNSPLHF. The CDR3 coding sequence is TGTGCCAGCAGCTTAATCCAGGGAAATTCACCCCTCCACTTT.